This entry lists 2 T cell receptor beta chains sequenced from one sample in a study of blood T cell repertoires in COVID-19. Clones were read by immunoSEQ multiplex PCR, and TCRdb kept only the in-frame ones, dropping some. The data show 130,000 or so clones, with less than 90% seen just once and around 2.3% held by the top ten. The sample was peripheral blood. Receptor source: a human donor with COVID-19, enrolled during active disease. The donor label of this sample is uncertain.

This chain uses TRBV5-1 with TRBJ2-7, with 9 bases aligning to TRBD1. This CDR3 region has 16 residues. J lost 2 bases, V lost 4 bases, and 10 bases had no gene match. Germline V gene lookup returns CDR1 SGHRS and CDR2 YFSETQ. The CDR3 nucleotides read TGCGCCAGCAGCCCCGGAGGACAGGGGCGACCCTACGAGCAGTACTTC. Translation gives CASSPGGQGRPYEQYF.

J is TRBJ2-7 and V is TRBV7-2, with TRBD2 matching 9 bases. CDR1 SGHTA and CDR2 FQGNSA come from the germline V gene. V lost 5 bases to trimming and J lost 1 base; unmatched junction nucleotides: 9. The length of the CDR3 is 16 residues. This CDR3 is CASSPTLAGGSYEQYF. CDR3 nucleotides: TGTGCCAGCAGCCCAACCCTTGCGGGGGGGTCCTACGAGCAGTACTTC.